This note documents a single TCR beta chain sequence. CDR3 size: 15 residues. With 6 bases removed from V and 7 bases from J, the gap between germline ends came to 16 bases. The germline CDR1 and CDR2 sequences are MNHEY and SVGAGI. This sample stems from a study of blood T cell repertoires in COVID-19. Study context: Material from acute and convalescent COVID-19 was sourced from the United States, Italy and Spain.

The repertoire was sequenced with immunoSEQ multiplex PCR; TCRdb's copy has only in-frame clones and lacks some. The data contain around 42,000 clones, roughly three quarters of them singletons. The TCR was taken from a man aged 70 or older with active or convalescent COVID-19. The specimen sequenced was peripheral blood. The rearrangement joins TRBV6-5 to TRBJ1-6; no definite D call. CDR3: CASRRESVANSPLHF. For the CDR3, the DNA is TGTGCCAGCAGGAGGGAATCAGTAGCCAATTCACCCCTCCACTTT.